This passage covers 20 T cell receptor beta chains from one sample sequenced in a study of blood T cell repertoires in COVID-19. Clones were read by immunoSEQ multiplex PCR, and TCRdb kept only the in-frame ones, dropping some. The repertoire holds 300,000 to 400,000 clones, with over 80% as singletons. The sequenced material came from peripheral blood. These receptor sequences come from a man aged 25-40 years with COVID-19, enrolled during active disease.

CDR3 DNA sequence: TGTGCCAGCAGCTTTGCGGGTACCACTGAAGCTTTCTTT. It is translated as CASSFAGTTEAFF. The chain recombines TRBV11-2 with TRBJ1-1, with no clear D. The germline V gene has CDR1 SGHAT and CDR2 FQNNGV. The length of the CDR3 is 13 residues. V was clipped by 3 bases and J by 4 bases, with 9 bases between them.

The V gene is TRBV11-2, the J gene TRBJ1-4, with TRBD1 as a possible D gene (5 bases). Germline V gene lookup returns CDR1 SGHAT and CDR2 FQNNGV. The CDR3 covers 16 residues. Trimming cost V 0 bases and J 10 bases, with 18 bases left between them. CDR3 DNA: TGTGCCAGCAGCTTAGAGCTTGGGGCGATACAAGGAAAACTGTTTTTT. It is translated as CASSLELGAIQGKLFF.

This chain uses TRBV11-3 with TRBJ1-6; D is unclear. V was cut by 0 bases and J by 10 bases, with 7 bases left in between. The CDR3 runs 13 residues. Germline loops: CDR1 SGHNT, CDR2 YENEEA. The DNA of the CDR3 is TGTGCCAGCAGCTTAGAAGAGGGATCACCCCTCCACTTT. This translates into CASSLEEGSPLHF.

The rearrangement joins TRBV30 to TRBJ2-1; 9 bases line up with TRBD1. The CDR3 covers 13 residues. The ends lost 7 bases at V and 5 bases at J; junction bases unmatched: 6. Germline-derived CDR1 and CDR2 are GTSNPN and SVGIG (reference sequence). The CDR3 spells CALPGTGHNEQFF. The DNA for the CDR3 is TGTGCCTTACCAGGGACAGGGCACAATGAGCAGTTCTTC.

The sample holds a few counts of this clone. The chain couples TRBV6-4 to TRBJ2-2, with 7 bases aligning to TRBD2. The CDR3 extends over 17 amino acids. J lost 7 bases, V lost 5 bases, and 16 bases had no gene match. Germline lookup yields CDR1 MRHNA and CDR2 SNTAGT. The CDR3 reads CASSPDLGQGGIGELFF. DNA for the CDR3: TGTGCCAGCAGTCCCGACCTGGGCCAGGGAGGGATCGGGGAGCTGTTTTTT.

The CDR3 DNA reads as TGTGCCAGCAGCCCCGGAGGCCCGAACACCGGGGAGCTGTTTTTT. This sequence encodes CASSPGGPNTGELFF. The chain combines TRBV7-2 with TRBJ2-2, with a weak D call TRBD2 (5 bases). The germline V and J ends were trimmed by 5 bases and 0 bases, with 10 bases remaining between them. CDR3 length: 15 residues. Germline V CDR1 and CDR2: SGHTA, FQGNSA.

The chain joins TRBV4-3 to TRBJ2-1, with 14 positions matching TRBD2. V shed 1 base, J shed 9 bases, and the junction held 5 bases outside the gene matches. CDR1 and CDR2 (germline): LGHNA, YSLEER. This CDR3 has 16 amino acids. In DNA, the CDR3 is TGCGCCAGCAGCCAAGGCCCAGGACTAGCGGGAGGTGAGCAGTTCTTC. It encodes CASSQGPGLAGGEQFF.

This clone appeared a few times. This rearrangement joins TRBV5-1 to TRBJ2-7, with 7 bases matching TRBD2. The germline V gene has CDR1 SGHRS and CDR2 YFSETQ. The CDR3 is made up of 16 amino acids. V was clipped by 0 bases and J by 0 bases; unmatched bases: 6. Written as DNA, the CDR3 is TGCGCCAGCAGCTTGGCGGGACTAAGAATCTCCTACGAGCAGTACTTC. Amino acids: CASSLAGLRISYEQYF.

The rearrangement links TRBV28 to TRBJ1-2; TRBD1 agrees at 12 bases. Unmatched junction bases numbered 13, after V lost 7 bases and J lost 4 bases. This CDR3 has 17 residues. Germline-derived CDR1 and CDR2 are MDHEN and SYDVKM. In DNA form, the CDR3 reads TGTGCCAGCACCGCCAGGGACAGGGGGCATGGGGGCTATGGCTACACCTTC. This sequence encodes CASTARDRGHGGYGYTF.

V gene TRBV5-8 combines with J gene TRBJ2-6, with D uncertain. The CDR3 extends over 16 amino acids. Germline V gene sequence: CDR1 SGHTS, CDR2 YDEGEE. V was cut by 6 bases and J by 1 base, with 14 bases left in between. CDR3 protein: CASTPALVSGANVLTF. CDR3 in DNA: TGTGCCAGCACCCCCGCCCTAGTGTCTGGGGCCAACGTCCTGACTTTC.

The CDR3, as DNA: TGTGCCAGCAGCGTAGGCCGGGACAGCAGGTCTAAGTACCAAGAGACCCAGTACTTC. It is translated as CASSVGRDSRSKYQETQYF. The chain joins TRBV9 to TRBJ2-5; 7 bases are shared with TRBD1. Losses at the gene ends were 0 bases for V and 0 bases for J; bases not matched to a gene: 14. The CDR3 is made up of 19 amino acids. CDR1 SGDLS and CDR2 YYNGEE come from the germline V gene.

This chain uses TRBV6-5 with TRBJ2-3; possible D gene TRBD1, 5 bases. CDR1 is MNHEY and CDR2 is SVGAGI in the germline V gene. Trimming stripped 4 bases from V and 6 bases from J, with 17 bases between. The CDR3 totals 15 residues. CDR3 loop: CASSSPRGLRDTQYF. CDR3 DNA sequence: TGTGCCAGCAGTTCCCCTAGGGGCCTACGGGATACGCAGTATTTT.

The chain is built from TRBV7-7 and TRBJ2-7; D possibly corresponds to TRBD2 (7 bases). The CDR3 is made up of 15 amino acids. Trimming pared 5 bases from V and 4 bases from J, leaving 18 bases between. CDR1 is SSHAT and CDR2 is FNYEAQ in the germline V gene (reference sequence). CDR3 sequence (DNA): TGTGCCAGCAGCCCCGGGGGGCAGTCGACTTACGAGCAGTACTTC. As protein: CASSPGGQSTYEQYF.

This sequence joins TRBV27 and TRBJ2-7, with TRBD2 identical over 9 bases. Germline V CDR1 and CDR2: MNHEY, SMNVEV (reference sequence). The CDR3 covers 16 residues. V was clipped by 1 base and J by 2 bases; unmatched bases: 6. The CDR3 here is CASSLLAGAQAYEQYF. In DNA form, the CDR3 reads TGTGCCAGCAGTTTATTAGCGGGAGCCCAGGCCTACGAGCAGTACTTC.

The V gene is TRBV28, the J gene TRBJ2-1; no clear D gene. Trimming removed 5 bases at V and 9 bases at J, with 5 bases between. The CDR3 has 10 amino acids. Germline values: CDR1 MDHEN, CDR2 SYDVKM. In nucleotides, the CDR3 is TGTGCCAGCAGTACTTCTGAGCAGTTCTTC. It is translated as CASSTSEQFF.

The V gene is TRBV5-1, the J gene TRBJ1-1, with 9 bases matching TRBD1. CDR1 and CDR2 from the germline V gene are SGHRS and YFSETQ. The ends lost 2 bases at V and 4 bases at J; junction bases unmatched: 9. The CDR3 consists of 16 residues. Written as DNA, the CDR3 is TGCGCCAGCAGCTTTGGAACAGGGGGCGCCGGCACTGAAGCTTTCTTT. As protein: CASSFGTGGAGTEAFF.

This chain connects TRBV9 to TRBJ1-4; possibly TRBD1 for D (6 bases). The CDR3 is 15 residues long. V was pared by 3 bases and J by 8 bases, with 17 bases between. CDR1 and CDR2 from the germline V gene are SGDLS and YYNGEE. Written as DNA, the CDR3 is TGTGCCAGCAGCGCTTTCCGGGACAATGGGGAAAAACTGTTTTTT. This gives the protein CASSAFRDNGEKLFF. The full variable domain, rest sourced from reference TRBV9 and TRBJ1-4, is DSGVTQTPKHLITATGQRVTLRCSPRSGDLSVYWYQQSLDQGLQFLIQYYNGEERAKGNILERFSAQQFPDLHSELNLSSLELGDSALYFCASSAFRDNGEKLFFGSGTQLSVL.

The rearrangement joins TRBV18 to TRBJ1-1; 8 bases agree with TRBD1. Germline loops: CDR1 KGHSH, CDR2 LQKENI. V lost 3 bases, J lost 3 bases, and 6 bases stayed unmatched. This CDR3 region has 15 residues. CDR3 protein: CASSPQGAIDTEAFF. The CDR3 DNA reads TGTGCCAGCTCACCCCAGGGGGCGATTGACACTGAAGCTTTCTTT.

The gene calls are TRBV2 and TRBJ1-1; 7 bases match TRBD1. Trimming removed 10 bases from V and 7 bases from J; junction bases left unmatched: 12. Per the germline V gene, CDR1 is SNHLY and CDR2 is FYNNEI. The CDR3 loop spans 13 amino acids. The CDR3 is CATLRQGLNEAFF. The CDR3 nucleotides are TGTGCCACCCTACGACAGGGTCTGAATGAAGCTTTCTTT.

This chain connects TRBV30 to TRBJ1-6; TRBD1 matches 8 bases. This CDR3 is 14 amino acids long. Germline trimming cut 4 bases from V and 10 bases from J; bases unmatched to any gene: 9. Germline CDR1 reads GTSNPN; CDR2 reads SVGIG (reference sequence). The CDR3 is CAWTSGQGFSPLHF. As DNA, the CDR3 is TGTGCCTGGACGTCCGGACAGGGTTTCTCACCCCTCCACTTT.